This record concerns one T cell receptor beta chain sequence. The antigen it recognizes is unknown. Each CD8+ T cell subset was flow-sorted in triplicate, and some 310,000 cells per subset were placed directly into RLT lysis buffer. To exclude memory contaminants, naive CD8+ T cells were stringently defined as CD45RO-CCR7+CD27+CD95-. Using standard density gradient centrifugation, peripheral blood mononuclear cells were isolated from buffy coats. Naive CXCR3-negative and CXCR3-positive CD8+ T cells were flow-sorted using a FACSAria III. Total RNA was extracted from sorted cells using an RNeasy Mini Kit. These data are taken from a study of CXCR3-negative and CXCR3-positive naive CD8 T cells (dated 2019 in TCRdb). General notes on the study: In total, some 130 million TRB reads were obtained, corresponding to roughly 1.5 +/- 0.3 million reads per library. Diversity and physicochemical repertoire analyses were performed on about 12 donors pooled from two independent experiments. For the TRBV-TRBJ cluster analysis, the naive subsets came from a handful of donors, while the memory cells came from 3 donors. On the study overall, not on this receptor specifically: Freshly isolated PBMCs were used for most assays because CXCR3 expression partially decreased after cryopreservation. Comparably high repertoire diversity was found in both naive subsets, whereas much lower repertoire diversity was found in memory CD8+ T cells. Naive CXCR3-negative and CXCR3-positive cells from the same donor showed similar TRBV-TRBJ usage, whereas memory cells showed distinct patterns. TRB CDR3s from CXCR3-positive naive cells showed higher hydrophobicity (lower Kidera factor 4), lower energy, and higher strength and volume indices than CXCR3-negative naive cells. Because surface CD5, which is linked to self-reactivity in mice, was comparable between the naive subsets, TCR interaction strength was also inferred from the physicochemical properties of TRB CDR3s.

TCRdb records NextSeq 550 as the sequencer. The Human TCR Profiling Kit (MiLaboratory) was used to prepare UMI-labeled 5' RACE TRB cDNA libraries. cDNA synthesis used the entire amount of extracted RNA, and PCR amplification then used the entire amount of cDNA produced. Libraries were prepared in parallel using an identical number of PCR cycles. Per the source publication's procedure: With a requirement of at least two reads per UMI, MIGEC and MiXCR extracted about 50,000 +/- 10,000 unique UMI-labeled TRB cDNA molecules per library. On average, approximately 40,000 +/- 10,000 functional in-frame TRB CDR3 nucleotide clonotypes lacking stop codons were found per library. After each sample was downsampled to 5000 UMI-labeled TRB molecules, VDJtools was used to calculate diversity metrics such as normalized Shannon-Wiener and Chao1. VDJtools was used to calculate clonotype-size-weighted physicochemical properties of the central five CDR3 residues, namely interaction energy, strength, volume and Kidera factor 4. After reprocessing by TCRdb, each CDR3 protein sequence is one entry, and no DNA is given. The V and J calls and clone size come from TCRdb's table, not from the authors' own analysis. The sample's records list some 49,000 distinct CDR3 sequences. The ten largest account for roughly 2.5% of the sample.

The CDR3 runs 16 residues from the cysteine to the phenylalanine. Only the protein is available. Per the germline V gene, SNHLY is the CDR1 and FYNNEI is the CDR2. Recombination linked TRBV2 to TRBJ2-2; the D call of TRBD1 rests on TCRdb alone, since no DNA is present to check it. This TCR was sampled from a human donor in good health. Some clones in this sample may be carry-over from other donors' samples. Input material: naive CXCR3- CD8+ T cells from blood. The cell subset or site label of this sample denotes: CD45RO-CCR7+CD27+CD95- naive CD8+ T cells lacking CXCR3 (TNR3-). For the CDR3, the sequence is CASRGGQGLNTGELFF.